The 3 T cell receptor beta chains below come from one sample, sequenced in a study of T cell responses to AZD1222 COVID-19 vaccine. TCRdb keeps only in-frame clones here, not all; method: immunoSEQ multiplex PCR. The sample includes 110,000 or so clones, roughly 89% of them seen just once. Sequences were derived from peripheral blood, sampled on day 0 of AZD1222 vaccination. The receptors originated from an adult in good health.

V usage is TRBV7-2 and J usage is TRBJ1-5, with unresolved D. The ends were cut back, 3 bases at V and 5 bases at J, with 14 bases in the middle. CDR1 and CDR2 (germline): SGHTA, FQGNSA. This CDR3 contains 15 residues. The CDR3 sequence: CASSFEGSWDQPQHF. The CDR3 DNA reads TGTGCCAGCAGCTTTGAAGGGTCCTGGGATCAGCCCCAGCATTTT. Using reference TRBV7-2 and TRBJ1-5 for the parts outside the CDR3, the full variable domain is GAGVSQSPSNKVTEKGKDVELRCDPISGHTALYWYRQSLGQGLEFLIYFQGNSAPDKSGLPSDRFSAERTGGSVSTLTIQRTQQEDSAVYLCASSFEGSWDQPQHFGDGTRLSIL.

V usage is TRBV6-6 and J usage is TRBJ1-1; D is unresolved. The germline V gene has CDR1 MNHNY and CDR2 SVGAGI (reference sequence). This CDR3 spans 13 amino acids. V lost 8 bases to trimming and J lost 2 bases, with 12 bases between them. The CDR3 spells CASVDRLNTEAFF. The CDR3, as DNA: TGTGCCAGCGTGGACCGATTAAACACTGAAGCTTTCTTT.

This rearrangement joins TRBV28 to TRBJ2-5, with 11 bases aligning to TRBD1. CDR3 length: 15 amino acids. Looked up from germline, CDR1 is MDHEN and CDR2 is SYDVKM. The V segment lost 5 bases and the J segment 5 bases; nucleotides outside the gene matches: 7. This chain's CDR3 is CASSPRTGGWETQYF. The CDR3 DNA reads as TGTGCCAGCAGTCCCAGGACAGGGGGCTGGGAGACCCAGTACTTC.